This TCR beta chain was sequenced during a study of PD-1 blockade in classical Hodgkin lymphoma. The patients all showed relapse after autologous stem cell transplantation, while their brentuximab vedotin exposure varied. Overall study results and limits: Complete responders possessed baseline diversity comparable to newly diagnosed patients. The causes of the repertoire differences, possibly disease activity or prior therapy, remain undefined. A significant rise in TCR diversity was seen by C4D1 for CD4+ cells but not for CD8+ cells.

CDR3 length: 13 amino acids. Germline-derived CDR1 and CDR2 are GTSNPN and SVGIG (reference sequence). Trimming cost V 1 base and J 3 bases; bases outside gene matches: 0. Details on this clone: Antigen specificity is unknown.

TCRdb keeps only in-frame clones here, not all; method: immunoSEQ multiplex PCR. In the table there are about 30,000 clones, about two thirds of which are singletons. The chain recombines TRBV30 with TRBJ1-1; 9 nucleotides match TRBD1. This sequence originates from a human donor with classical Hodgkin lymphoma. Here the sequenced sample was peripheral blood mononuclear cells (PBMCs), taken before the second cycle of nivolumab. Here the CDR3 reads CAWSGTGDTEAFF. The CDR3 DNA reads TGTGCCTGGAGTGGGACAGGGGACACTGAAGCTTTCTTT.